One and the same sample provided the 7 T cell receptor beta chains below, sequenced in a study of cytomegalovirus exposure and HLA in healthy donors. Sequencing was performed with immunoSEQ multiplex PCR; in TCRdb, only in-frame clones are kept and a portion is missing. This sample has about 130,000 clones, with approximately 84% found just once. The sequenced material came from PBMCs. The source of these receptors is a man aged 25-40 years in good health and CMV-seropositive.

The chain combines TRBV21-1 with TRBJ1-1; the listed D gene, TRBD1, was not tested against the DNA. TRBV21-1 is labeled a pseudogene. This CDR3 contains 14 residues. CDR3 residues: CASNPPPASTEAFF. CDR3 coding DNA: TGTGCCAGCAACCCCCCACCTGCCAGCACTGAAGCTTTCTTT.

The chain combines TRBV9 with TRBJ2-7; D gene unclear. This CDR3 is 12 amino acids long. V lost 1 base, J lost 4 bases, and 6 bases lay in between. Germline lookup yields CDR1 SGDLS and CDR2 YYNGEE. The CDR3 sequence is CASSVNNYEQYF. The CDR3 DNA is TGTGCCAGCAGCGTAAACAATTACGAGCAGTACTTC.

J is TRBJ2-2 and V is TRBV10-2; possible D gene TRBD2, 6 bases. Trimming removed 6 bases from V and 2 bases from J, with 16 bases in between. CDR1 WSHSY and CDR2 SAAADI come from the germline V gene. CDR3 size: 16 residues. This CDR3 reads CASRAGTSFNTGELFF. CDR3 sequence (DNA): TGCGCCAGCAGGGCCGGGACTTCCTTTAACACCGGGGAGCTGTTTTTT.

The chain carries TRBV18 and TRBJ1-1; D is ambiguous. Looked up from germline, CDR1 is KGHSH and CDR2 is LQKENI. The CDR3 is 15 amino acids. Trimming pared 3 bases from V and 2 bases from J, leaving 13 bases between. The CDR3 is CASSPREGLNTEAFF. CDR3 nucleotide sequence: TGTGCCAGCTCACCGCGGGAAGGCCTTAACACTGAAGCTTTCTTT.

This chain uses TRBV6-1 with TRBJ2-2; D not certain. V was shortened by 1 base and J by 4 bases, with 10 bases between the two germline ends. The CDR3 has 15 residues. The V gene's germline CDR1 is MNHNS and CDR2 SASEGT. The CDR3 here is CASSEVPPGTGELFF. The CDR3 bases are TGTGCCAGCAGTGAAGTACCTCCAGGCACCGGGGAGCTGTTTTTT.

The V call is TRBV7-6, the J call TRBJ2-5; 7 bases agree with TRBD1. The CDR3 consists of 14 residues. From germline, CDR1 is SGHVS and CDR2 FNYEAQ. Trimming removed 5 bases from V and 2 bases from J; junction bases left unmatched: 5. This CDR3 reads CASSVGTVQETQYF. DNA of the CDR3: TGTGCCAGCAGCGTAGGGACAGTACAAGAGACCCAGTACTTC.

This chain uses TRBV18 with TRBJ2-1; TRBD2 matches at 11 bases. Germline V gene data show CDR1 as KGHSH and CDR2 as LQKENI. J was trimmed by 15 bases and V by 7 bases; bases with no gene match: 8. The CDR3 spans 12 residues. In DNA form, the CDR3 reads TGTGCCAGCTGGACTAGCGGGCTCGAGTGGTTCTTC. This encodes CASWTSGLEWFF.